This TCR beta chain was found in a study of T cells in Graves' hyperthyroidism and ophthalmopathy. Whole-study context: Prior to any treatment, at the point of initial diagnosis, peripheral blood was collected.

V lost 4 bases, J lost 4 bases, and 16 bases lay in between. Germline V CDR1 and CDR2: MNHEY, SVGAGI. CDR3 size: 15 residues. Using RNA transcripts as the source, TCR beta CDR3 regions were amplified. With the HTBI primer set, the TCR CDR3 went through a first round of RT-PCR. TCRdb re-called the multiplex PCR reads through MiXCR, storing one row per CDR3 protein. The sample contains a few hundred thousand distinct CDR3 sequences, roughly an eighth of which appear only once. Exclusion followed for patients with uncontrolled infection, other autoimmune disease, pregnancy or lactation. The authors took PBMCs from over 8.5 ml fresh peripheral blood. As to this clonotype: Its target is unknown.

Study results and limitations: Ophthalmopathy was separated from stable hyperthyroidism by a 13 V-J model.

The sequencing sample was made of blood. The source of this sequence is a young woman with Graves' hyperthyroidism. V and J are TRBV6-5 and TRBJ1-1; TRBD1 might be the D (5 bases). The CDR3 DNA follows: TGTGCCAGCAGTTCCCTGAGTGGGGCGGGCACTGAAGCTTTCTTT. Its translation is CASSSLSGAGTEAFF.